The 20 T cell receptor beta chains below were found in one sample sequenced in a study of blood T cell repertoires in COVID-19. Method: immunoSEQ multiplex PCR; TCRdb's copy keeps in-frame clones and lacks some. The sample has about 190,000 clones; 80% to 90% are singletons. Source material: peripheral blood. All receptors derive from a man aged 25 to 40 with active or convalescent COVID-19.

The genes are TRBV5-5 and TRBJ1-1; possibly TRBD1 for D (5 bases). The CDR3 is made up of 14 amino acids. Germline loops: CDR1 SGHKS, CDR2 YYEKEE (reference sequence). Deletions cut 5 bases from V and 1 base from J, with 12 bases between. The CDR3 sequence: CASRVGLSNTEAFF. The CDR3 DNA follows: TGTGCCAGCAGGGTGGGACTTTCGAACACTGAAGCTTTCTTT.

The V gene is TRBV10-3, the J gene TRBJ2-7; D remains ambiguous. Germline CDR1 is ENHRY and CDR2 is SYGVKD. The CDR3 runs 12 residues. Trimming stripped 3 bases from V and 0 bases from J, with 3 bases between. This CDR3 reads CAISDSSYEQYV. In DNA, the CDR3 is TGTGCCATCAGTGACAGCTCCTACGAGCAGTACGTC.

This sequence joins TRBV6-2 or TRBV6-3 and TRBJ1-2; possible D gene TRBD1, 6 bases. This CDR3 contains 13 residues. Deletions cut 4 bases from V and 8 bases from J, with 14 bases between. The V gene's germline CDR1 is MNHEY and CDR2 SVGEGT. DNA for the CDR3: TGTGCCAGCAGTTTCACAGGGCTTCGGGGCTACACCTTC. Amino acid sequence: CASSFTGLRGYTF.

The rearrangement uses TRBV28 and TRBJ1-2; D unclear. The CDR3 extends over 13 amino acids. V lost 5 bases and J 4 bases, leaving 11 bases between the germline ends. Germline V lookup: CDR1 MDHEN, CDR2 SYDVKM. CDR3 sequence: CASSPPWSYGYTF. The CDR3 coding sequence is TGTGCCAGCAGTCCTCCCTGGAGCTATGGCTACACCTTC.

This clone was seen more than once but under ten times. This chain joins TRBV4-3 and TRBJ2-2; 8 nucleotides agree with TRBD2. Unmatched junction bases numbered 5, after V lost 0 bases and J lost 5 bases. The CDR3 length is 16 residues. Germline CDR1 reads LGHNA; CDR2 reads YSLEER. The chain's CDR3 is CASSQEREGVTGELFF. The CDR3 nucleotides read TGCGCCAGCAGCCAAGAACGGGAGGGCGTGACCGGGGAGCTGTTTTTT.

The chain is built from TRBV5-1 and TRBJ2-3; TRBD2 agrees at 8 bases. The CDR3 spans 14 residues. Germline-derived CDR1 and CDR2 are SGHRS and YFSETQ. J was trimmed by 4 bases and V by 4 bases; bases with no gene match: 5. The CDR3 nucleotides read TGCGCCAGCAGCCCAAGCGGGAGTGCAGATACGCAGTATTTT. Residues: CASSPSGSADTQYF.

The rearrangement links TRBV6-5 to TRBJ2-3; D not certain. Germline V gene sequence: CDR1 MNHEY, CDR2 SVGAGI. The V end was cut by 8 bases, the J end by 0 bases, with 9 bases between. The CDR3 is made up of 13 amino acids. The CDR3 region has the DNA TGTGCCAGCCGTCTGGGCAGCACAGATACGCAGTATTTT. Translated: CASRLGSTDTQYF.

V usage is TRBV6-5 and J usage is TRBJ2-4; the D gene is possibly TRBD1 (6 bases). Trimming took 6 bases from V and 5 from J, leaving 14 bases between them. Looked up from germline, CDR1 is MNHEY and CDR2 is SVGAGI. This CDR3 has 14 residues. In DNA form, the CDR3 reads TGTGCCAGCAGGGAGCAGGGGATTCAAAACATTCAGTACTTC. Protein: CASREQGIQNIQYF.

The rearrangement links TRBV11-2 to TRBJ2-7; 7 bases are shared with TRBD2. CDR3 length: 16 amino acids. Germline trimming cut 4 bases from V and 6 bases from J; bases unmatched to any gene: 15. Germline V gives CDR1 SGHAT, CDR2 FQNNGV. In DNA, the CDR3 is TGTGCCAGCAGCTCCGGGAGCGGGACTGGGTCGGTCGAGCAGTACTTC. It yields the protein CASSSGSGTGSVEQYF.

This chain joins TRBV5-4 and TRBJ1-3; D remains unclear. V was pared by 3 bases and J by 0 bases, with 7 bases between. Germline V gives CDR1 SGHNT, CDR2 YYREEE (reference sequence). This CDR3 region has 14 residues. For the CDR3, the DNA is TGTGCCAGCAGCTCCCCTACCTCTGGAAACACCATATATTTT. Translated: CASSSPTSGNTIYF.

J is TRBJ1-1 and V is TRBV6-2 or TRBV6-3; possibly TRBD1 for D (5 bases). V was trimmed by 2 bases and J by 4 bases, leaving 17 bases between them. The length of the CDR3 is 16 residues. Germline V lookup: CDR1 MNHEY, CDR2 SVGEGT. The DNA for the CDR3 is TGTGCCAGCAGTTACGGGAAGGTCGGGGGTTCCACTGAAGCTTTCTTT. Encoded protein: CASSYGKVGGSTEAFF.

The chain recombines TRBV4-1 with TRBJ1-4; possibly TRBD1 for D (6 bases). The V gene lost 0 bases and the J gene lost 6 bases, with 17 bases spanning the gap. There are 17 residues in the CDR3. The germline gives CDR1 MGHRA, CDR2 YSYEKL. The CDR3 nucleotides read TGCGCCAGCAGCCAAGAGGGGGCCAGGGGAAGAGATGAAAAACTGTTTTTT. Protein: CASSQEGARGRDEKLFF.

This clone occurred once. The genes are TRBV11-2 and TRBJ1-1; a weak D match, TRBD1 (5 bases). V was trimmed by 1 base and J by 5 bases, leaving 5 bases between them. The germline V gene encodes CDR1 SGHAT and CDR2 FQNNGV. CDR3 length equals 12 residues. The CDR3 nucleotides read TGTGCCAGCAGCTTAGGACAGACTGAAGCTTTCTTT. Translated: CASSLGQTEAFF. The full variable domain, with the rest looked up from reference TRBV11-2 and TRBJ1-1, is EAGVAQSPRYKIIEKRQSVAFWCNPISGHATLYWYQQILGQGPKLLIQFQNNGVVDDSQLPKDRFSAERLKGVDSTLKIQPAKLEDSAVYLCASSLGQTEAFFGQGTRLTVV.

The CDR3 sequence is CASRGTSEETQYF. DNA of the CDR3: TGTGCCAGCCGGGGGACTAGCGAAGAGACCCAGTACTTC. The chain combines TRBV7-9 with TRBJ2-5; 10 positions agree with TRBD2. Germline assignment: CDR1 SEHNR and CDR2 FQNEAQ (reference sequence). The CDR3 covers 13 residues. V was pared by 8 bases and J by 3 bases, with 3 bases of the junction left unmatched.

CDR3 bases: TGTGCCATCGTCGCGACTAGCGGGACTACAGATACGCAGTATTTT. Translated, it gives CAIVATSGTTDTQYF. V is TRBV10-3 and J is TRBJ2-3, with 11 nucleotides matching TRBD2. CDR1 and CDR2 from the germline V gene are ENHRY and SYGVKD. After removal of 8 bases from V and 3 bases from J, the junction contained 7 bases not matched to a gene. The CDR3 sequence is 15 residues long.

J is TRBJ1-2 and V is TRBV24-1; a weak D match, TRBD1 (6 bases). Germline values: CDR1 KGHDR, CDR2 SFDVKD. Trimming removed 4 bases from V and 1 base from J, with 9 bases in between. The CDR3 length is 14 residues. CDR3 DNA sequence: TGTGCCACCAGTGACTGGACAGATAACTATGGCTACACCTTC. It specifies CATSDWTDNYGYTF.

This chain uses TRBV3-1 (or the pseudogene TRBV3-2) with TRBJ1-3, with D unclear. Germline values: CDR1 LGHDT, CDR2 YNNKEL (reference sequence). The CDR3 is made up of 15 amino acids. Trimming pared 1 base from V and 0 bases from J, leaving 7 bases between. CDR3 nucleotide sequence: TGTGCCAGCAGCCAAGGTTATAGCTCTGGAAACACCATATATTTT. Translation gives CASSQGYSSGNTIYF.

The rearrangement links TRBV18 to TRBJ2-7; 12 positions agree with TRBD2. In germline, CDR1 is KGHSH, CDR2 LQKENI. The CDR3 sequence is 15 residues long. V shed 5 bases, J shed 3 bases, and the junction held 5 bases outside the gene matches. In DNA form, the CDR3 reads TGTGCCAGCTCAGCCGAGGGACTAGCGGGCTACGAGCAGTACTTC. Its protein product is CASSAEGLAGYEQYF.

J is TRBJ1-2 and V is TRBV6-5, with a tentative D call TRBD1 (5 bases). Germline V gives CDR1 MNHEY, CDR2 SVGAGI. The length of the CDR3 is 15 residues. Trimming took off 5 bases at V and 0 bases at J, with 13 bases between the two ends. Here the CDR3 reads CASSLTASSNYGYTF. The CDR3 DNA is TGTGCCAGCAGTCTGACAGCTTCCTCTAACTATGGCTACACCTTC.

The chain employs TRBV28 and TRBJ2-6; the match to TRBD1 covers 8 bases. The CDR3 has 19 amino acids. Germline V lookup: CDR1 MDHEN, CDR2 SYDVKM. The junction had 13 bases not matched to a gene; V was cut back by 6 bases and J by 0 bases. The CDR3 DNA sequence: TGTGCCAGCAGGAGGGGGCCTTCGGACAGGGACTCTGGGGCCAACGTCCTGACTTTC. Protein: CASRRGPSDRDSGANVLTF.